This TCR beta chain was retrieved from a study of blood T cell repertoires in COVID-19. Study-wide background: COVID-19 samples from acute and convalescent phases originated in the United States, Italy and Spain. Sources were T cells, B-cell-depleted T cells, or PBMCs; the material itself was cDNA or gDNA.

V dropped 6 bases and J dropped 6; count of bases not matched to a gene: 3. From germline, CDR1 is LNHDA and CDR2 SQIVND (reference sequence). The CDR3 is 13 amino acids. Original processing methods: Estimated nucleated cell counts came from reference gene primer amplification. This table comes from immunoSEQ multiplex PCR, and its TCRdb copy is limited to in-frame clones, with some not included. That table supplies the V and J calls and clone size; D and trimming were determined from the DNA. The sample includes over 250,000 clones, 65% to 90% of them seen just once. Sequencing was performed on peripheral blood. This TCR derives from a human donor in a cohort sampled during active COVID-19. The rearrangement links TRBV19 to TRBJ1-3; 9 nucleotides align to TRBD1. As DNA, the CDR3 is TGTGCCAGTAGAGGGACAGGGCAAAACACCATATATTTT. Amino acids: CASRGTGQNTIYF.